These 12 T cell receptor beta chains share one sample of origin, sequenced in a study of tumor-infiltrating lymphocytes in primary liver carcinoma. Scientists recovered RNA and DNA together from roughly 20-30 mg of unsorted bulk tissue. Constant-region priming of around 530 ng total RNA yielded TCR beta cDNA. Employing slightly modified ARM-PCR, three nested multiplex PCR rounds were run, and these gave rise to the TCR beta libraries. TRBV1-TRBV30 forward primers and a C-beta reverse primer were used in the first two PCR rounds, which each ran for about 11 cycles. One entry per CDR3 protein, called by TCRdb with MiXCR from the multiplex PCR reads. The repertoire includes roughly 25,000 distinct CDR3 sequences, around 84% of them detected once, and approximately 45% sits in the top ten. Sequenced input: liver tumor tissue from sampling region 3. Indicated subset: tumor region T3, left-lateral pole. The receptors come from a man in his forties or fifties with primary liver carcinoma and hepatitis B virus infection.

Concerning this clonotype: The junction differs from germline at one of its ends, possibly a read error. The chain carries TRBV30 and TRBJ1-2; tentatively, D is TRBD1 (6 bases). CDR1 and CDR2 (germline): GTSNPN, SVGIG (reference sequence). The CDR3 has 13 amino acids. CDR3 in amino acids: CAWSIDGGGGHTF. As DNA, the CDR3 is TGCGCCTGGAGTATCGATGGGGGCGGAGGCCACACCTTC.

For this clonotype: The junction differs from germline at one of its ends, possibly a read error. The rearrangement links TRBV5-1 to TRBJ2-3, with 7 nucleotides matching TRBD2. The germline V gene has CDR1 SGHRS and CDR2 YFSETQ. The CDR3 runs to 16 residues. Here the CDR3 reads CVSSFLAAVSTDTQYF. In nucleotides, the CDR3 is TGTGTCAGCAGCTTTCTAGCGGCTGTTAGCACAGATACGCAGTATTTT. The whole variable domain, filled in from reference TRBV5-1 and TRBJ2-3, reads KAGVTQTPRYLIKTRGQQVTLSCSPISGHRSVSWYQQTPGQGLQFLFEYFSETQRNKGNFPGRFSGRQFSNSRSEMNVSTLELGDSALYLCVSSFLAAVSTDTQYFGPGTRLTVL.

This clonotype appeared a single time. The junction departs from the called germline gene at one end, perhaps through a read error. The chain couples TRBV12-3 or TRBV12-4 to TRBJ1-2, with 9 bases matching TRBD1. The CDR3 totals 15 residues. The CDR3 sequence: CASSLEQGANYGYTF. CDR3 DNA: TGTGCCAGTAGCCTCGAACAGGGGGCAAACTATGGTTACACCTTC.

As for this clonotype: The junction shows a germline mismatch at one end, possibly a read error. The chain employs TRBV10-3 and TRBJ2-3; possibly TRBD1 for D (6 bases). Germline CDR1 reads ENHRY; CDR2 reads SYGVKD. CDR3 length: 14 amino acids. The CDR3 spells CAIGAGAITETQYF. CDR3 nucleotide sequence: TGTGCCATCGGGGCAGGGGCTATCACAGAGACGCAGTATTTT.

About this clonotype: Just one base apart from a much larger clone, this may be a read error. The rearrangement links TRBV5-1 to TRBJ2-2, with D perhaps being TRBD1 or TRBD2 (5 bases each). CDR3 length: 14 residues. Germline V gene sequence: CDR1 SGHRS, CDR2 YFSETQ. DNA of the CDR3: TGCGCCAGCTTGGGGGAAGCGGCCACCGAGGAGCTGTTTTTT. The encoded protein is CASLGEAATEELFF.

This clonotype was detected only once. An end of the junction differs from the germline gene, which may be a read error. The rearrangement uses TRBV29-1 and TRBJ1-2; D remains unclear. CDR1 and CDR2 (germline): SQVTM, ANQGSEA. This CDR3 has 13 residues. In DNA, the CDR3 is TGCGTTGAAGATCCTCCACCGTCCTATGTCTACACCTTC. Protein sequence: CVEDPPPSYVYTF.

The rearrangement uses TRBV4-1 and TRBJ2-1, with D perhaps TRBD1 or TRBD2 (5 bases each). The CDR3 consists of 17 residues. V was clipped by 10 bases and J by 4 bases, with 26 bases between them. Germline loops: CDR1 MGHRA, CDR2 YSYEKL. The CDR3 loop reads CANNQYPGPRGYNEQFF. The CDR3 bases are TGCGCCAACAACCAGTATCCGGGACCCCGAGGATACAATGAGCAGTTCTTC.

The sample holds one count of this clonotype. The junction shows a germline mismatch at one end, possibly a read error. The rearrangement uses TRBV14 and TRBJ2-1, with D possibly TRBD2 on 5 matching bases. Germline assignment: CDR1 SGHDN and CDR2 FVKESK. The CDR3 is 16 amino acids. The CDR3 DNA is TGTGTCAGCAGCGTGCCAGGAGGCAGCTCCTACAATGAGCAGTTCTTC. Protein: CVSSVPGGSSYNEQFF.

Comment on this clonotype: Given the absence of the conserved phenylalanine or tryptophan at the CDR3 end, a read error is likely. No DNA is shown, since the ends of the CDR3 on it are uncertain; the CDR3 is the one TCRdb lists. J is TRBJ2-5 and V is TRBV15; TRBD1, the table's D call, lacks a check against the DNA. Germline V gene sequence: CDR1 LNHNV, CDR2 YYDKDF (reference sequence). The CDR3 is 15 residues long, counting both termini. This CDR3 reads CATSNWTGGEETHYS.

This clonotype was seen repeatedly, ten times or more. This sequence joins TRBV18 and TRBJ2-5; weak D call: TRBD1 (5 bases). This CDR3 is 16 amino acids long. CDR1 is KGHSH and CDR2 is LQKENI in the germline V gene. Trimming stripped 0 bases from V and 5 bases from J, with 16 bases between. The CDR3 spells CASSPPNSKGSETQYF. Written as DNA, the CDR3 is TGTGCCAGCTCACCACCGAATAGTAAGGGGTCGGAGACCCAGTACTTC.

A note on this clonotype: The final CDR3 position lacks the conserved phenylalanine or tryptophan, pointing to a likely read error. CDR3: CTSSQFLAGNNEQFL. The CDR3 DNA reads TGTACCAGCAGCCAGTTCCTAGCGGGAAACAATGAGCAGTTCCTC. This chain uses TRBV14 with TRBJ2-1, with TRBD2 identical over 9 bases. The CDR3 runs 15 residues. Germline loops: CDR1 SGHDN, CDR2 FVKESK.

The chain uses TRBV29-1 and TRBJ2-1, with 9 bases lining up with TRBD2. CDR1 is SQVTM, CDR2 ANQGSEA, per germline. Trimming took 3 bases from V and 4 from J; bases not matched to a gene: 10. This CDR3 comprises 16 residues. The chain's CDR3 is CSVEALAGDMYNEQFF. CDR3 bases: TGCAGCGTTGAGGCGTTAGCGGGAGATATGTACAATGAGCAGTTCTTC.